Sequencing of this T cell receptor beta chain was carried out in a study of T cells in localized non-small cell lung cancer. Broader study findings: Density of T cells in blood, when higher, went with longer overall survival. Across samples, adjacent lung featured a median approximately 60 of the top 100 tumor clones. Because sequencing included only one region (of the tumor), heterogeneity remains possible.

Worth noting for this clone: Its antigen is unknown.

V was shortened by 6 bases and J by 3 bases, with 17 bases between the two germline ends. Germline V gene sequence: CDR1 MNHEY, CDR2 SVGAGI. The CDR3 contains 15 residues. The protocol was immunoSEQ multiplex PCR, while the TCRdb copy is restricted to in-frame clones and leaves out a portion. This table has several thousand clones, approximately 90% appearing once. The chain uses TRBV6-5 and TRBJ2-5; D possibly corresponds to TRBD1 (6 bases). This clonotype originated in a male donor at least 60 years old with stage II lung adenocarcinoma. Sequencing was performed on peripheral blood mononuclear cells, taken before any cancer treatment. Here the CDR3 DNA reads TGTGCCAGCAGCCAGACCGGGACACCAAAAGAGACCCAGTACTTC. Residues: CASSQTGTPKETQYF.